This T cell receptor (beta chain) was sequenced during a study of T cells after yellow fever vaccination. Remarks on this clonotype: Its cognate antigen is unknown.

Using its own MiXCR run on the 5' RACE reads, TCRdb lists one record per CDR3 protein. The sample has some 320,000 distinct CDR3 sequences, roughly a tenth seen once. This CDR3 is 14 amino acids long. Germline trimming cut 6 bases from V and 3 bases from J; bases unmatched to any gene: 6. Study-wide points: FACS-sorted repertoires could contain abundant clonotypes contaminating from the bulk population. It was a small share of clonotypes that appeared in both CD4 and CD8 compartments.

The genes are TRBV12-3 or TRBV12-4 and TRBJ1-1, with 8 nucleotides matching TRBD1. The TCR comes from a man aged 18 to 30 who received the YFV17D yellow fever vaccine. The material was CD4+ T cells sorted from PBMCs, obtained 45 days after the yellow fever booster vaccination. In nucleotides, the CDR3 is TGTGCCAGCAGCCGACAGGGGTTGGACACTGAAGCTTTCTTT. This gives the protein CASSRQGLDTEAFF.